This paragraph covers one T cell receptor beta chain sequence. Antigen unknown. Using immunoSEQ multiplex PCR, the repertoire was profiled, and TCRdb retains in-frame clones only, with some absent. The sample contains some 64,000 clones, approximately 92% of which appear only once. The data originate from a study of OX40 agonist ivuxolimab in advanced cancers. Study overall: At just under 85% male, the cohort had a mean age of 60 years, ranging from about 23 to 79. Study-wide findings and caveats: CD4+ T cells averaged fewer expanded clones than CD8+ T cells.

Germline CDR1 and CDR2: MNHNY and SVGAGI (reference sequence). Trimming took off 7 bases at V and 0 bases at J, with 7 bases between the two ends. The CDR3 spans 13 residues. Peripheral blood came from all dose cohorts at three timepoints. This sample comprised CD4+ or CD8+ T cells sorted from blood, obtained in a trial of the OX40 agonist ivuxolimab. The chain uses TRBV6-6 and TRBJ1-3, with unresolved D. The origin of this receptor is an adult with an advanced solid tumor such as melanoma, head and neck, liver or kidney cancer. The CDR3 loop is CASIPVSGNTIYF. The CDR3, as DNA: TGTGCCAGCATCCCAGTCTCTGGAAACACCATATATTTT.